The T cell receptor beta chain described here comes from a study of cytomegalovirus exposure and HLA in healthy donors. Study-wide results and caveats: The authors reported that TCR beta sequences could predict HLA-A and HLA-B alleles. These predictions were accurate for most subjects in the first cohort.

The PCR contained 60 Vbeta and 13 Jbeta primers. Some clones are missing from TCRdb's copy, which holds only in-frame ones; the method was immunoSEQ multiplex PCR. Here the sample spans 100,000 to 150,000 clones, over 70% being singletons. The CDR3 has 16 amino acids. Germline CDR1 is MNHEY and CDR2 is SMNVEV (reference sequence). With respect to this clone: Antigen: not known.

Sequencing was performed on PBMCs. This clonotype originated in a woman aged 40 to 55 in good health and CMV-seronegative. The J gene is TRBJ2-5, the V gene TRBV27; TRBD1 agrees at 8 bases. The J call is in doubt because the DNA end fits TRBJ2-7 better. In DNA form, the CDR3 reads TGTGCCAGCAGCCCCCCGGGCTGGGGACAGGCCTACGAGCAGTACTTC. Translating gives CASSPPGWGQAYEQYF.